The rows below give T cell receptor beta chains drawn from one sample of a study of T-cell memory formation after mild COVID-19. TCRdb processed the 5' RACE reads anew with MiXCR; each CDR3 protein has one entry. This sample yields about 560,000 distinct CDR3 sequences, of which about a sixth are seen a single time; more than 10% belongs to the top ten. Sample: PBMCs or a T cell subset sorted from them (not recorded which). The receptors were sampled from an adult woman who had mild COVID-19 (a few samples of this study predate the infection). Cell type and time point are not known. CDR3s include the opening cysteine and the closing phenylalanine or tryptophan. D genes are given only for firm matches. Size is omitted from some rows. Given values are once, few, many or a class for expanded clones.

TRBV7-6	NA	many	TRBJ2-7	TGTGCCAGCAGCTTATCCGGACAGGGAGGGAGCTACGAGCAGTACTTC	CASSLSGQGGSYEQYF
TRBV9	NA	NA	TRBJ2-4	TGTGCCAGCAGCGTAGGGTGGGGTGGCAAAAACATTCAGTACTTC	CASSVGWGGKNIQYF
TRBV25-1	NA	NA	TRBJ1-6	TGTGCCAGCAGTGAAGTCGAAGGGAATTCACCCCTCCACTTT	CASSEVEGNSPLHF
TRBV7-9	NA	many	TRBJ2-1	TGTGCCAGCAGCTTAGGGACCAATAACAATGAGCAGTTCTTC	CASSLGTNNNEQFF
TRBV3-1	NA	few	TRBJ1-2	TGTGCCAGCAGCCAAGACGGTGGCTACACCTTC	CASSQDGGYTF
TRBV3-1	NA	NA	TRBJ2-2	TGTGCCAGCAGCCAAGACGGGCAGGGGAGACCCACCGGGGAGCTGTTTTTT	CASSQDGQGRPTGELFF
TRBV6-6	NA	NA	TRBJ1-2	TGTGCCAGCAGTTACTCGACAAGGGGAGGCTATGGCTACACCTTC	CASSYSTRGGYGYTF
TRBV18	NA	few	TRBJ2-7	TGTGCCAGCGCTCCGGGATTTGGGGGATTTTTGGGCGAGCAGTACTTC	CASAPGFGGFLGEQYF
TRBV29-1	NA	NA	TRBJ2-7	TGCAGCGTTGAGAGAGGGTCTGGCTACGAGCAGTACTTC	CSVERGSGYEQYF
TRBV10-3	TRBD2	NA	TRBJ2-3	TGTGCCATCAGTGATTTGACTAGCGGGAGGACAAGCACAGATACGCAGTATTTT	CAISDLTSGRTSTDTQYF
TRBV11-3	NA	NA	TRBJ1-2	TGTGCCAGCAGGTCGACAGGAGACTATGGCTACACATTC	CASRSTGDYGYTF
TRBV6-5	TRBD1	NA	TRBJ2-1	TGTGCCAGCAGCTACGGGACAGTTGGTGAGCAGTTCTTC	CASSYGTVGEQFF
TRBV24-1	TRBD2	few	TRBJ2-5	TGTGCCACCAGTGATTCGGGCGGGAGGAGAGAGACCCAGTACTTC	CATSDSGGRRETQYF
TRBV9	NA	NA	TRBJ2-1	TGTGCCAGCAGCCCGGCAGGGGGGGCAGGCTACAATGAGCAGTTCTTC	CASSPAGGAGYNEQFF
TRBV29-1	NA	NA	TRBJ2-3	TGCAGCGTTGAATTGGGAGGCGCAGATACGCAGTATTTT	CSVELGGADTQYF
TRBV6-2/TRBV6-3	NA	NA	TRBJ2-1	TGTGCCAGCAGTTACGGGGTCTCCGACAATGAGCAGTTCTTC	CASSYGVSDNEQFF